This T cell receptor (beta chain) was identified in a study of cytomegalovirus exposure and HLA in healthy donors. On the study more broadly: A previous analysis identified 117 million unique TCR beta sequences derived from around 180 million T cells.

Vbeta (60) and Jbeta (13) primers were used in the PCR. Repertoires were generated with immunoSEQ multiplex PCR, while TCRdb's copy carries only in-frame clones and drops some. The table for this sample gives 100,000 to 150,000 clones. This clone shows up as medium-sized by frequency. This CDR3 has 14 residues. Trimming took 4 bases from V and 8 from J; bases not matched to a gene: 7. Germline CDR1 SGHNT, CDR2 YYREEE (reference sequence). Sequences were obtained from PBMCs. This rearrangement joins TRBV5-4 to TRBJ1-4, with TRBD1 matching over 8 bases. This sequence originates from a man aged 25 to 45 in good health and CMV-seronegative. The CDR3 region is CASSAPGGGEKLFF. Here the CDR3 DNA reads TGTGCCAGCAGCGCACCAGGGGGCGGGGAAAAACTGTTTTTT. Full variable domain (missing parts from reference TRBV5-4 and TRBJ1-4): ETGVTQSPTHLIKTRGQQVTLRCSSQSGHNTVSWYQQALGQGPQFIFQYYREEENGRGNFPPRFSGLQFPNYSSELNVNALELDDSALYLCASSAPGGGEKLFFGSGTQLSVL.